This is a list of T cell receptor beta chains from one sample in a study of regulatory T cells in long-lasting Graves disease. Via MiXCR, TCRdb re-called the multiplex PCR reads, giving one row per CDR3 protein. The repertoire holds about 470,000 distinct CDR3 sequences, with more than 20% as singletons. Sequencing used peripheral blood mononuclear cells (PBMCs), obtained when the disease was refractory, from a patient treated with antithyroid drugs. The receptors were gathered from a female donor with Graves disease. CDR3s include the opening cysteine and the closing phenylalanine or tryptophan. The order of the fields is J gene, V gene, clone size, D gene, CDR3 protein, CDR3 DNA. D genes are given only for firm matches. Rows may omit the clone size; those that give it use once, few, many or a size class.

TRBJ2-7	TRBV5-4	many	NA	CASSLMGGALENFYEQYF	TGTGCCAGCAGCCTCATGGGGGGGGCGCTAGAAAATTTCTACGAGCAGTACTTC
TRBJ2-7	TRBV7-2	few	TRBD1	CASSLGTGVSYEQYF	TGTGCCAGCAGCTTAGGGACAGGGGTTTCCTACGAGCAGTACTTC
TRBJ2-1	TRBV6-5	NA	NA	CASSSGSYEQFF	TGTGCCAGCAGTTCGGGCAGCTACGAGCAGTTCTTC
TRBJ1-1	TRBV5-4	NA	TRBD1	CASSLLTGALEAFF	TGTGCCAGCAGCTTGTTGACAGGGGCGCTTGAAGCTTTCTTT
TRBJ2-6	TRBV7-2	NA	NA	CASSYATGYSSGTNVLTF	TGTGCCAGCAGCTATGCGACAGGCTACAGCTCTGGGACCAACGTCCTGACTTTC
TRBJ2-7	TRBV6-1	many	NA	CASGRSQVSYEQYF	TGTGCCAGCGGAAGATCACAGGTATCCTACGAGCAGTACTTC
TRBJ2-1	TRBV5-1	NA	TRBD1	CASSQGDRVIYNEQFF	TGCGCCAGCAGCCAAGGGGACAGAGTTATCTACAATGAGCAGTTCTTC
TRBJ1-2	TRBV12-3/TRBV12-4	many	NA	CASSFGAAVYGYTF	TGTGCCAGCAGTTTTGGGGCTGCCGTCTATGGCTACACCTTC
TRBJ2-1	TRBV12-3/TRBV12-4	NA	NA	CASSEDNEQFF	TGTGCCAGCAGTGAGGACAATGAGCAGTTCTTC
TRBJ2-7	TRBV6-9	few	NA	CASSYTLPGLSYEQYF	TGTGCCAGCAGTTACACACTCCCGGGTCTATCCTACGAGCAGTACTTC
TRBJ2-6	TRBV19	NA	NA	CASSIIVHTSGANVLTF	TGTGCCAGTAGTATCATCGTCCACACCTCTGGGGCCAACGTCCTGACTTTC
TRBJ1-3	TRBV4-1	NA	NA	CASSRLYGNTIYF	TGCGCCAGCAGCCGACTTTACGGAAACACCATATATTTT
TRBJ2-7	TRBV3-1	NA	NA	CASSQVFGAGYEQYF	TGTGCCAGCAGCCAAGTTTTTGGGGCGGGGTACGAGCAGTACTTC
TRBJ2-1	TRBV28	NA	NA	CASSSGVAYNEQFF	TGTGCCAGCAGTTCAGGGGTGGCGTACAATGAGCAGTTCTTC
TRBJ2-5	TRBV20-1	few	NA	CSPTRGRETQYF	TGCAGCCCTACCCGGGGCCGAGAGACCCAGTACTTC
TRBJ2-2	TRBV4-1	NA	TRBD2	CASSPSGRAPGELFF	TGCGCCAGCAGTCCTAGCGGGAGGGCCCCCGGGGAGCTGTTTTTT
TRBJ2-7	TRBV6-1	many	TRBD1	CASIEGGTGGSYEQYF	TGTGCCAGCATTGAAGGGGGGACAGGGGGTTCCTACGAGCAGTACTTC
TRBJ2-3	TRBV20-1	few	NA	CSAERTSTDTQYF	TGCAGTGCTGAGCGGACTAGCACAGATACGCAGTATTTT
TRBJ1-2	TRBV29-1	many	NA	CSVSQGNGYTF	TGCAGCGTTTCCCAGGGCAATGGCTACACCTTC
TRBJ2-1	TRBV12-3/TRBV12-4	NA	TRBD2	CASSLGGRGQFF	TGTGCCAGCAGTTTAGGGGGGAGGGGGCAGTTCTTC
TRBJ2-2	TRBV6-1	many	NA	CASSRQPLNTGELFF	TGTGCCAGCAGCAGGCAACCCTTGAACACCGGGGAGCTGTTTTTT
TRBJ2-7	TRBV6-1	once	TRBD2	CASSRRGAVREQYF	TGTGCCAGCAGCAGGCGGGGGGCAGTGCGCGAGCAGTACTTC
TRBJ2-2	TRBV7-3	few	NA	CASSPTGDGELFF	TGTGCCAGCAGCCCGACGGGTGACGGGGAGCTGTTTTTT
TRBJ2-3	TRBV28	few	NA	CASSMFQGLSNTDTQYF	TGTGCCAGCAGCATGTTTCAGGGTCTCTCTAACACAGATACGCAGTATTTT
TRBJ2-2	TRBV5-1	few	TRBD1	CASRFAGGYTGELFF	TGCGCCAGCAGGTTTGCAGGGGGCTACACCGGGGAGCTGTTTTTT
TRBJ2-7	TRBV7-2	NA	TRBD1	CASSLGLGTGFYEQYF	TGTGCCAGCAGCTTAGGGTTGGGGACAGGATTCTACGAGCAGTACTTC
TRBJ2-2	TRBV11-3	NA	TRBD1	CASSLGQGLWSGELFF	TGTGCCAGCAGCCTCGGACAGGGGCTTTGGTCCGGGGAGCTGTTTTTT
TRBJ1-2	TRBV2	many	NA	CASSEASGGYTF	TGTGCCAGCAGTGAAGCAAGCGGGGGGTACACCTTC
TRBJ2-3	TRBV12-3/TRBV12-4	NA	NA	CASSPHLTQYF	TGTGCCAGCAGCCCCCACCTTACGCAGTATTTT
TRBJ1-1	TRBV7-9	many	NA	CASSLDETSLAFF	TGTGCCAGCAGCTTAGACGAGACAAGTCTAGCTTTCTTT
TRBJ1-1	TRBV7-9	few	NA	CASSLVRSREPEAFF	TGTGCCAGCAGCTTAGTGAGAAGCAGGGAACCAGAAGCTTTCTTT